This is a list of T cell receptor beta chains from one sample in a study of human T cells and chemical hapten exposure. TCRdb reprocessed the RACE reads with MiXCR, giving one entry per CDR3 protein. The sample holds about 350,000 distinct CDR3 sequences, nearly 6.5% seen once. This material consisted of whole blood, taken in connection with sensitization to the hapten diphenylcyclopropenone (DPC). The receptors stem from a woman in her late teens or twenties with alopecia areata. Some clones in this sample may be carry-over from other donors' samples. Both conserved end residues are part of each CDR3. The D gene is left open where the match is weak. Only part of the rows carry a size: once, few, many, or a class if the clone is expanded.

clone_size: many; j_call: TRBJ1-1; v_call: TRBV27; d_call: -; cdr3_nt: TGTGCCAGCTTCACTGGGGGCAGGGAGTACTCTGAAGCTTTCTTT; cdr3_aa: CASFTGGREYSEAFF
clone_size: many; j_call: TRBJ1-4; v_call: TRBV20-1; d_call: TRBD1; cdr3_nt: TGCAGTGCGCACACAGGGGTTGGCGAAAAACTGTTTTTT; cdr3_aa: CSAHTGVGEKLFF
clone_size: -; j_call: TRBJ1-3; v_call: TRBV6-2/TRBV6-3; d_call: -; cdr3_nt: TGTGCCAGCAGCTTGGAGCTGGACACCATATATTTT; cdr3_aa: CASSLELDTIYF
clone_size: many; j_call: TRBJ2-7; v_call: TRBV3-1; d_call: -; cdr3_nt: TGTGCCAGCAGCCGGGGACGGAGGGGGGAGCAGTACTTC; cdr3_aa: CASSRGRRGEQYF
clone_size: -; j_call: TRBJ2-3; v_call: TRBV6-2/TRBV6-3; d_call: -; cdr3_nt: TGTGCCAGCCTGAGGCGGGCTAGCCGAGGGGATACGCAGTATTTT; cdr3_aa: CASLRRASRGDTQYF
clone_size: many; j_call: TRBJ1-3; v_call: TRBV3-1; d_call: -; cdr3_nt: TGTGCCAGCAGCCAAGCAGGGTTTATTGGAAACACCATATATTTT; cdr3_aa: CASSQAGFIGNTIYF
clone_size: many; j_call: TRBJ2-3; v_call: TRBV20-1; d_call: -; cdr3_nt: TGCAGTGCTAGCGCGGACAGCCCTCTTGCAGATACGCAGTATTTT; cdr3_aa: CSASADSPLADTQYF
clone_size: many; j_call: TRBJ1-2; v_call: TRBV6-5; d_call: -; cdr3_nt: TGTGCCAGCAGAAAGACAGGCAACTATGGCTACACCTTC; cdr3_aa: CASRKTGNYGYTF
clone_size: -; j_call: TRBJ1-4; v_call: TRBV18; d_call: -; cdr3_nt: TGTGCCAGCTCACCACCGACGAGGGGAAGAGCAACTAATGAAAAACTGTTTTTT; cdr3_aa: CASSPPTRGRATNEKLFF
clone_size: many; j_call: TRBJ2-7; v_call: TRBV10-3; d_call: -; cdr3_nt: TGTGCCATCAGTGACCAGGGCGAGCAGTACTTC; cdr3_aa: CAISDQGEQYF
clone_size: many; j_call: TRBJ1-4; v_call: TRBV4-1; d_call: TRBD1; cdr3_nt: TGCGCCAGCAGCCAAGTCCGATCCCCGACAGGGGGGGGTGAAAAACTGTTTTTT; cdr3_aa: CASSQVRSPTGGGEKLFF
clone_size: many; j_call: TRBJ2-7; v_call: TRBV14; d_call: TRBD2; cdr3_nt: TGTGCCAGCAGCCAGAGGACTAGCGGCCCTACCGAGCAGTACTTC; cdr3_aa: CASSQRTSGPTEQYF
clone_size: few; j_call: TRBJ1-5; v_call: TRBV6-5; d_call: -; cdr3_nt: TGTGCCAGCAGGCCAGGGAGGATGGGCAATCAGCCCCAGCATTTT; cdr3_aa: CASRPGRMGNQPQHF
clone_size: few; j_call: TRBJ2-2; v_call: TRBV28; d_call: -; cdr3_nt: TGTGCCAGCAGTCCACAAAGTACGCCCGGGGAGCTGTTTTTT; cdr3_aa: CASSPQSTPGELFF
clone_size: -; j_call: TRBJ2-7; v_call: TRBV18; d_call: -; cdr3_nt: TGTGCCAGCTCACCCCCTGATGTGAGCGAGCAGTACTTC; cdr3_aa: CASSPPDVSEQYF
clone_size: many; j_call: TRBJ2-1; v_call: TRBV7-2; d_call: -; cdr3_nt: TGTGCCAGCAGAACCCCCCCGGGGAGCTCCTACAATGAGCAGTTCTTC; cdr3_aa: CASRTPPGSSYNEQFF
clone_size: many; j_call: TRBJ1-6; v_call: TRBV9; d_call: -; cdr3_nt: TGTGCCAGCAAAAGGGGCACAGACTATAATTCACCCCTCCACTTT; cdr3_aa: CASKRGTDYNSPLHF
clone_size: few; j_call: TRBJ1-1; v_call: TRBV4-2; d_call: -; cdr3_nt: TGTGCCAGCAGCTCTTACGCGAGGGGTGCTGGGGCTGAAGCTTTCTTT; cdr3_aa: CASSSYARGAGAEAFF
clone_size: few; j_call: TRBJ1-2; v_call: TRBV6-6; d_call: TRBD1; cdr3_nt: TGTGCCAGCAGACCTGGACAGGGGTCGAACTATGGCTACACCTTC; cdr3_aa: CASRPGQGSNYGYTF
clone_size: few; j_call: TRBJ2-1; v_call: TRBV5-1; d_call: TRBD2; cdr3_nt: TGCGCCAGCAGCTTGGTACCCCCAGCGGGGGGACACAATGAGCAGTTCTTC; cdr3_aa: CASSLVPPAGGHNEQFF
clone_size: many; j_call: TRBJ2-3; v_call: TRBV7-2; d_call: TRBD2; cdr3_nt: TGTGCCAGCAGCCCATCCGGGGGGTCCAATACGCAGTATTTT; cdr3_aa: CASSPSGGSNTQYF
clone_size: many; j_call: TRBJ1-6; v_call: TRBV18; d_call: -; cdr3_nt: TGTGCCAGCTCACAGACGGACGGCTCCTATAATTCACCCCTCCACTTT; cdr3_aa: CASSQTDGSYNSPLHF
clone_size: few; j_call: TRBJ2-3; v_call: TRBV20-1; d_call: -; cdr3_nt: TGCAGTGCTAGGGGGGCTCGGCGGGGCCCAGATACGCAGTATTTT; cdr3_aa: CSARGARRGPDTQYF
clone_size: few; j_call: TRBJ1-2; v_call: TRBV4-3; d_call: -; cdr3_nt: TGCGCCAGCAGCCAAAACCGGGACACTAACTATGGCTACACCTTC; cdr3_aa: CASSQNRDTNYGYTF
clone_size: few; j_call: TRBJ2-3; v_call: TRBV12-3/TRBV12-4; d_call: TRBD2; cdr3_nt: TGTGCCAGCAGGATGGGACTAGCGGGGTCAGATACGCAGTATTTT; cdr3_aa: CASRMGLAGSDTQYF
clone_size: many; j_call: TRBJ2-1; v_call: TRBV12-5; d_call: TRBD1; cdr3_nt: TGTGCTAGTGGTAGCCGGGACAGCTACAATGAGCAGTTCTTC; cdr3_aa: CASGSRDSYNEQFF
clone_size: many; j_call: TRBJ2-3; v_call: TRBV12-3/TRBV12-4; d_call: -; cdr3_nt: TGTGCCAGCCGTGCAGGAACTAGCACAGATACGCAGTATTTT; cdr3_aa: CASRAGTSTDTQYF